A single sample is the source of the 20 T cell receptor beta chains below, sequenced in a study of cytomegalovirus exposure and HLA in healthy donors. The PCR was carried out with 60 Vbeta primers and 13 Jbeta primers. This table comes from immunoSEQ multiplex PCR, and its TCRdb copy is limited to in-frame clones, with some not included. The repertoire has some 200,000 clones, 75% to 90% of them found once; the top ten carry under 0.9%. Specimen: PBMCs. The receptors derive from a young woman in good health and CMV-seronegative.

The chain has TRBV19 and TRBJ2-1, with a tentative D call TRBD1 (5 bases). Deletions cut 5 bases from V and 7 bases from J, with 15 bases between. CDR1 and CDR2 from the germline V gene are LNHDA and SQIVND (reference sequence). The CDR3 consists of 14 residues. CDR3 bases: TGTGCCAGTAGTCGCCCACCAAGGGGAAATGAGCAGTTCTTC. Its protein is CASSRPPRGNEQFF.

This chain's CDR3 is CASSQAAGVVDEQFF. As DNA, the CDR3 is TGTGCCAGCAGCCAAGCGGCGGGAGTGGTCGATGAGCAGTTCTTC. This chain connects TRBV4-2 to TRBJ2-1, with 7 nucleotides matching TRBD2. CDR1 is LGHNA and CDR2 is YNFKEQ in the germline V gene. The CDR3 consists of 15 residues. V lost 1 base, J lost 8 bases, and 8 bases stayed unmatched.

The rearrangement uses TRBV6-6 and TRBJ1-1, with 7 bases identical to TRBD1. Germline loops: CDR1 MNHNY, CDR2 SVGAGI (reference sequence). This CDR3 spans 13 amino acids. The V gene end was trimmed by 5 bases and the J gene end by 12 bases; junction bases not matched to a gene: 12. DNA for the CDR3: TGTGCCAGCAGTCACAGGACAGGTCGGGGGACTTTCTTT. Translated, it gives CASSHRTGRGTFF.

V gene TRBV7-2 combines with J gene TRBJ1-5, with D uncertain. Looked up from germline, CDR1 is SGHTA and CDR2 is FQGNSA. CDR3 length equals 13 residues. Trimming took 2 bases from V and 2 from J, leaving 4 bases between them. CDR3 protein: CASSLTGNQPQHF. The CDR3 DNA sequence: TGTGCCAGCAGCTTAACGGGCAATCAGCCCCAGCATTTT.

This chain uses TRBV15 with TRBJ2-3; 8 nucleotides agree with TRBD2. Looked up from germline, CDR1 is LNHNV and CDR2 is YYDKDF (reference sequence). Trimming at V came to 0 bases and at J to 3 bases, leaving 5 bases not matched to a gene. The CDR3 is 16 amino acids. The CDR3 reads CATSRDSSGVTDTQYF. CDR3 nucleotides: TGTGCCACCAGCAGAGATAGTAGCGGGGTTACAGATACGCAGTATTTT.

This chain joins TRBV27 and TRBJ2-5; D unresolved. Germline V CDR1 and CDR2: MNHEY, SMNVEV (reference sequence). The CDR3 sequence is 15 residues long. Trimming pared 0 bases from V and 5 bases from J, leaving 13 bases between. The CDR3 region has the DNA TGTGCCAGCAGTTTATCGAAGTCCGGGTTGGAGACCCAGTACTTC. Translated, it gives CASSLSKSGLETQYF.

The chain carries TRBV7-9 and TRBJ2-3; D perhaps matches TRBD1 (6 bases). Trimming cost V 2 bases and J 4 bases, with 25 bases left between them. The germline gives CDR1 SEHNR, CDR2 FQNEAQ (reference sequence). This CDR3 comprises 19 residues. CDR3 DNA: TGTGCCAGCAGCTTAAACGGCCCCAGCAGGGGCCCATCGGCAGATACGCAGTATTTT. Protein: CASSLNGPSRGPSADTQYF.

This chain's CDR3 is CASSFRDSYEQYF. CDR3 DNA sequence: TGTGCCAGCAGCTTCCGGGACAGTTACGAGCAGTACTTC. This chain joins TRBV5-5 and TRBJ2-7; 7 bases are a match to TRBD1. Germline CDR1 and CDR2: SGHKS and YYEKEE (reference sequence). Trimming cost V 2 bases and J 4 bases; bases outside gene matches: 3. The CDR3 contains 13 residues.

This clone was counted once. The chain joins TRBV5-4 to TRBJ1-2; TRBD1 might be the D (5 bases). V lost 4 bases and J lost 2, with 15 bases in between. Germline V gene sequence: CDR1 SGHNT, CDR2 YYREEE (reference sequence). The CDR3 length is 15 residues. As DNA, the CDR3 is TGTGCCAGCAGCCCCCCGGCAGGGCGAAACTATGGCTACACCTTC. Translated: CASSPPAGRNYGYTF.

This sequence joins TRBV5-6 and TRBJ2-7; perhaps TRBD2 as D (5 bases). CDR3 length: 13 amino acids. Germline V gene sequence: CDR1 SGHDT, CDR2 YYEEEE. Trimming removed 2 bases at V and 2 bases at J, with 8 bases between. CDR3 sequence: CASSFRGTYEQYF. Written as DNA, the CDR3 is TGTGCCAGCAGCTTCCGGGGAACCTACGAGCAGTACTTC.

The J gene is TRBJ1-1, the V gene TRBV9, with TRBD1 as a possible D gene (5 bases). The V end lost 3 bases, the J end lost 1 base, and 13 bases lay between the germline ends. Germline V gives CDR1 SGDLS, CDR2 YYNGEE. This CDR3 contains 15 residues. CDR3 coding DNA: TGTGCCAGCAGCGCCTTGGACATTTGGAACACTGAAGCTTTCTTT. Translating gives CASSALDIWNTEAFF.

V is TRBV11-2 and J is TRBJ2-3; 9 nucleotides align to TRBD2. The CDR3 covers 16 residues. The germline V gene has CDR1 SGHAT and CDR2 FQNNGV. Trimming at V came to 1 base and at J to 13 bases, leaving 15 bases not matched to a gene. The CDR3 DNA follows: TGTGCCAGCAGCTTAGTTGATCGTGCGCGGGAGGGCCAGGAGTATTTT. Amino acid sequence: CASSLVDRAREGQEYF.

The chain employs TRBV15 and TRBJ2-5, with 10 bases lining up with TRBD2. The CDR3 length is 15 residues. V dropped 3 bases and J dropped 3; count of bases not matched to a gene: 4. Germline V CDR1 and CDR2: LNHNV, YYDKDF (reference sequence). This CDR3 is CATSSSLAGEETQYF. In nucleotides, the CDR3 is TGTGCCACCAGCAGTAGTCTAGCGGGGGAAGAGACCCAGTACTTC.

This clone was observed a single time. The DNA of the CDR3 is TGTGCCACCAGCGGGACAGGGTATGGCTACACCTTC. It is translated as CATSGTGYGYTF. The chain couples TRBV15 to TRBJ1-2, with 9 bases matching TRBD1. Per germline, CDR1 LNHNV and CDR2 YYDKDF (reference sequence). The length of the CDR3 is 12 residues. J lost 5 bases, V lost 5 bases, and 0 bases had no gene match.

The genes are TRBV25-1 and TRBJ2-1; D possibly corresponds to TRBD2 (5 bases). The CDR3 is made up of 15 amino acids. Per the germline V gene, CDR1 is MGHDK and CDR2 is SYGVNS. V lost 0 bases and J 8 bases, leaving 14 bases between the germline ends. CDR3 sequence (DNA): TGTGCCAGCAGTGAATATGAGGGAGAGATCGATGAGCAGTTCTTC. This gives the protein CASSEYEGEIDEQFF.

The rearrangement joins TRBV6-1 to TRBJ2-1; 8 nucleotides align to TRBD1. Germline lookup yields CDR1 MNHNS and CDR2 SASEGT. With V trimmed by 2 bases and J by 2 bases, 5 bases remained unmatched. This CDR3 is built from 16 residues. Here the CDR3 reads CASSEPGTGAYNEQFF. Here the CDR3 DNA reads TGTGCCAGCAGTGAACCCGGGACAGGAGCCTACAATGAGCAGTTCTTC.

The rearrangement links TRBV5-1 to TRBJ2-5; TRBD2 agrees at 7 bases. The CDR3 covers 18 residues. Germline CDR1 and CDR2: SGHRS and YFSETQ. V gave up 2 bases and J gave up 2 bases; unmatched junction bases: 15. The CDR3 nucleotides read TGCGCCAGCAGCTTTGAGGGGCTGGGCGGGGGAAAGCAAGAGACCCAGTACTTC. Translated: CASSFEGLGGGKQETQYF.

The CDR3 DNA sequence: TGCGCCAGCAGAGAGGGAGTCTCTGGAAACACCATATATTTT. Amino acids: CASREGVSGNTIYF. The chain recombines TRBV5-1 with TRBJ1-3; D not certain. Germline CDR1 is SGHRS and CDR2 is YFSETQ. The V and J ends lost 5 bases and 0 bases respectively, with 9 bases between them. This CDR3 comprises 14 residues.

This clone was detected only once. The V and J genes are TRBV9 and TRBJ2-5; D might be TRBD2 (6 bases). The germline V gene encodes CDR1 SGDLS and CDR2 YYNGEE. Trimming took off 4 bases at V and 5 bases at J, with 12 bases between the two ends. The CDR3 runs to 13 residues. The chain's CDR3 is CASSPGVSETQYF. The CDR3 nucleotides are TGTGCCAGCAGCCCGGGGGTTTCCGAGACCCAGTACTTC.

This chain uses TRBV6-5 with TRBJ2-7; weak D call: TRBD2 (5 bases). This CDR3 has 16 amino acids. Trimming shortened V by 0 bases and J by 3 bases, and 15 bases separated the two germline ends. The germline V gene encodes CDR1 MNHEY and CDR2 SVGAGI. CDR3 in DNA: TGTGCCAGCAGTTACTCGATGTCGGGATCTAGCTACGAGCAGTACTTC. Residues: CASSYSMSGSSYEQYF.